This T cell receptor (beta chain) was found in a study of T cell responses to AZD1222 COVID-19 vaccine. Study-level points and caveats: Following two doses of AZD1222, Spike-specific TCR breadth and depth rose. Spike-wide coverage was observed for vaccine-associated CD4 TCRs, with dominant responses at 160-218 and 743-854. Possibly, clonal diversity was underestimated; donors were largely white British and included more females.

Pooling of second doses given at about 4 or about 12 weeks was done. This clone came up a few times. No antigen is known for it. Sequenced by immunoSEQ multiplex PCR; TCRdb stores in-frame clones only, minus some. This sample yields over 95,000 clones, of which approximately 91% are seen a single time; 16% belongs to the top ten. The source of this sequence is an adult who received the AZD1222 COVID-19 vaccine. Sequencing used peripheral blood, obtained 28 days after the second AZD1222 dose.

CDR3 in amino acids: CASSESTDFTEAFF. CDR3 DNA: TGCGCCAGCAGTGAGTCGACGGATTTCACTGAAGCTTTCTTT. This sequence joins TRBV10-1 and TRBJ1-1; D is ambiguous. Germline loops: CDR1 WNHNN, CDR2 SYGVQD (reference sequence). V shed 0 bases and J shed 4 bases, with 9 bases lying between them. The CDR3 contains 14 residues.